The present T cell receptor beta chain was sequenced within a study of blood T cell repertoires in COVID-19. Across the study: Sites in the United States, Italy and Spain provided acute and convalescent COVID-19 samples. PBMCs, B-cell-depleted T cells, or T cells were the source of the cDNA or gDNA that made up the material.

This clone was seen a single time. J gave up 4 bases and V 0 bases, and 3 bases lay outside the gene matches. The CDR3 sequence is 14 residues long. Germline CDR1 is MNHNS and CDR2 is SASEGT. In the authors' methods: Using reference gene primer amplification, nucleated cell counts were estimated. Sequenced by immunoSEQ multiplex PCR; TCRdb stores in-frame clones only, minus some. That table furnishes V, J and clone size, whereas the DNA furnished D and trimming. The table records over 100,000 clones, 65% to 85% of them present only once. The sequenced sample was peripheral blood. The chain has TRBV6-1 and TRBJ2-7; 7 positions match TRBD1. The receptor comes from a woman in her sixties or seventies with acute or convalescent COVID-19. The CDR3 DNA reads as TGTGCCAGCAGTGAAGCGGGGACAGTTTACGAGCAGTACTTC. It is translated as CASSEAGTVYEQYF.